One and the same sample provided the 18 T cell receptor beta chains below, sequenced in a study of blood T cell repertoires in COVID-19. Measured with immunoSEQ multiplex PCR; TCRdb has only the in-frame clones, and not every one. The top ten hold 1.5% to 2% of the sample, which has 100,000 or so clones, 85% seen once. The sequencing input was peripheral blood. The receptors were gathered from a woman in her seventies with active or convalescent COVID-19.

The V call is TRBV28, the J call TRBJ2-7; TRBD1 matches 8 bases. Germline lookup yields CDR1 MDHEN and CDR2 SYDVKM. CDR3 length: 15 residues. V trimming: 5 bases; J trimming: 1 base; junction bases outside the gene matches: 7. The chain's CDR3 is CASSGKGQGSYEQYF. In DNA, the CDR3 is TGTGCCAGCAGTGGCAAAGGACAGGGATCCTACGAGCAGTACTTC.

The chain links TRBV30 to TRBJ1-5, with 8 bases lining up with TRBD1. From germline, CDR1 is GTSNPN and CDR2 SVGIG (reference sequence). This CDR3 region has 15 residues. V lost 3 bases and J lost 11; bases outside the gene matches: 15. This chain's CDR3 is CAWSLRDRGGWAQHF. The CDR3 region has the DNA TGTGCCTGGAGCCTACGAGACAGGGGCGGTTGGGCCCAGCATTTT.

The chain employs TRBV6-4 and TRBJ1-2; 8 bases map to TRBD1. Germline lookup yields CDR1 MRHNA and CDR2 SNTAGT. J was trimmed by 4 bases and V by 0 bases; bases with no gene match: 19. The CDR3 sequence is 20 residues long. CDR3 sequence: CASSDSIPTAPGGAGYGYTF. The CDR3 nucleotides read TGTGCCAGCAGTGACTCGATCCCTACTGCTCCAGGGGGCGCCGGCTATGGCTACACCTTC.

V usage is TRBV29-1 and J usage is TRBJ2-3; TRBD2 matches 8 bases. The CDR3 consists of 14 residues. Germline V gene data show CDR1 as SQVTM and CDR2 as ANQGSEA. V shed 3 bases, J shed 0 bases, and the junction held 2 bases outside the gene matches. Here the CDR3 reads CSVEAGGSTDTQYF. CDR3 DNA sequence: TGCAGCGTTGAGGCGGGAGGAAGCACAGATACGCAGTATTTT.

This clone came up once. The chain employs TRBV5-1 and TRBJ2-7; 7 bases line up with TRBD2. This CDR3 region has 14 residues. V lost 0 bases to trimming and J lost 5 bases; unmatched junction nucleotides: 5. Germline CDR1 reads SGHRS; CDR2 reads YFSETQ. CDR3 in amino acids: CASSLVGGRNEQYF. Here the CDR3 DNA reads TGCGCCAGCAGCTTGGTCGGGGGGAGGAACGAGCAGTACTTC.

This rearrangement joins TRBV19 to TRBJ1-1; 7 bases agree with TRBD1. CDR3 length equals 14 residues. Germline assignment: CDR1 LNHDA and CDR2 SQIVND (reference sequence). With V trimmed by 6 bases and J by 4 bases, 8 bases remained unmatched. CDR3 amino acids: CASRRRQGGTEAFF. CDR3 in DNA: TGTGCCAGTAGGCGAAGACAGGGCGGCACTGAAGCTTTCTTT.

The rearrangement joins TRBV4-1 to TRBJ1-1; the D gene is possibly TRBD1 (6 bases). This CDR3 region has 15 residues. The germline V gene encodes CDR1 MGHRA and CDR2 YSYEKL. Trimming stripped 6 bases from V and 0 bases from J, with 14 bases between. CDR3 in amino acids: CASRLEGDMNTEAFF. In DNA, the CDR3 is TGCGCCAGCAGGCTCGAAGGGGACATGAACACTGAAGCTTTCTTT.

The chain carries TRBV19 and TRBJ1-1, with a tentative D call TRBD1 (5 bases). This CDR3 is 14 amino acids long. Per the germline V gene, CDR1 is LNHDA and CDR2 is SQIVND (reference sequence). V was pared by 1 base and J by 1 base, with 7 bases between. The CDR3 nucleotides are TGTGCCAGTAGTATAGGGACACCGAACACTGAAGCTTTCTTT. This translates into CASSIGTPNTEAFF.

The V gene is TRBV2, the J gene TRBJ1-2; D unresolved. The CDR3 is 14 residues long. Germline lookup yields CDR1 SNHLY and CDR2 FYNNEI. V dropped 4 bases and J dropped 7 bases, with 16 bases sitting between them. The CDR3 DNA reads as TGTGCCAGCAGTGCTGTAAGCTCTACTCGTGGCTACACCTTC. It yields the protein CASSAVSSTRGYTF.

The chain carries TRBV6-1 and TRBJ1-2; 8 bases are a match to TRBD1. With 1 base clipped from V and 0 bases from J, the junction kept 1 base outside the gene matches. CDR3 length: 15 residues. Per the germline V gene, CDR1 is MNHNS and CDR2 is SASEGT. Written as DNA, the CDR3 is TGTGCCAGCAGTGAAGGCAGGGGGCCTAACTATGGCTACACCTTC. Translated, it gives CASSEGRGPNYGYTF.

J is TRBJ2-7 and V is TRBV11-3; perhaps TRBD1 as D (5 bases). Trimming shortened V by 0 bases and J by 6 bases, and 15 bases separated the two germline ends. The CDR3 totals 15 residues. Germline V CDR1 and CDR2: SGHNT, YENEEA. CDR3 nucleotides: TGTGCCAGCAGCTTAGATCCGGGCAGGGTCTCCGAGCAGTACTTC. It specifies CASSLDPGRVSEQYF.

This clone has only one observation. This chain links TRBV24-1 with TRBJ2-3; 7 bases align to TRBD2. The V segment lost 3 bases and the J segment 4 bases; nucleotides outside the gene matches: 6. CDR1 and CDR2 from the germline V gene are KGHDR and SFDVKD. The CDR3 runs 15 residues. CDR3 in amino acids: CATSDPTAGADTQYF. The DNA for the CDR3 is TGTGCCACCAGTGATCCAACCGCGGGAGCAGATACGCAGTATTTT.

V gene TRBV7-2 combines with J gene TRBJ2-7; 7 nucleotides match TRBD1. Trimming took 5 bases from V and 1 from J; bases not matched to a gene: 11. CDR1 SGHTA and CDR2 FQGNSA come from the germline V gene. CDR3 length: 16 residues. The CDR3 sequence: CASSTAPGQPSYEQYF. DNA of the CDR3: TGTGCCAGCAGCACAGCTCCGGGACAGCCTTCCTACGAGCAGTACTTC.

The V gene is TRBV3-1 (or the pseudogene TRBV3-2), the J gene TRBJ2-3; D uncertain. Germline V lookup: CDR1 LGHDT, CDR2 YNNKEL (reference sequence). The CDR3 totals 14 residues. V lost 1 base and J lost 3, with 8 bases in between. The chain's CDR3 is CASSQGSITDTQYF. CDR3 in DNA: TGTGCCAGCAGCCAAGGGAGTATAACAGATACGCAGTATTTT.

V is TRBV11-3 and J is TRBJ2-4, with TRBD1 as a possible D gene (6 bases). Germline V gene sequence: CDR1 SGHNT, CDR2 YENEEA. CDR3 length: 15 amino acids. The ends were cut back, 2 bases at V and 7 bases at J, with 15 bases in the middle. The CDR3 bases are TGTGCCAGCAGCTTAACCAGGGGCTCGAGGAACATTCAGTACTTC. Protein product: CASSLTRGSRNIQYF.

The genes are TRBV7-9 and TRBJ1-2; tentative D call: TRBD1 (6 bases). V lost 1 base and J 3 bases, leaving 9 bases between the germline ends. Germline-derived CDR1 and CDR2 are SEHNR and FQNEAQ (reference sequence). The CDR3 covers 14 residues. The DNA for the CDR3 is TGTGCCAGCAGCTTAGGACAGGCCCACTATGGCTACACCTTC. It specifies CASSLGQAHYGYTF.

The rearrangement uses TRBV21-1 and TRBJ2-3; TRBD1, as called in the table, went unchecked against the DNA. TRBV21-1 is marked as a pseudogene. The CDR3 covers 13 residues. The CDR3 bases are TGTGCCAGCAGCGTACTAACGGGACAGGTCATGTATTTT. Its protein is CASSVLTGQVMYF.

For the CDR3, the DNA is TGTGCCAGCAGCGCAACCGGGACATACAGCTCTGGAAACACCATATATTTT. It encodes CASSATGTYSSGNTIYF. This chain uses TRBV9 with TRBJ1-3; weak D call: TRBD1 (6 bases). The CDR3 consists of 17 residues. Germline V gene data show CDR1 as SGDLS and CDR2 as YYNGEE. Trimming took 3 bases from V and 0 from J, leaving 16 bases between them.